The 14 T cell receptor beta chains reported below all come from one sample, sequenced in a study of shared clonotypes between healthy human individuals. The data were produced by immunoSEQ multiplex PCR, yet TCRdb's version contains in-frame clones alone and is incomplete. The profile shows about 2.4 million clones, 93% of them singletons. Input material: naive CD4+ T cells from PBMCs. Specified subset: CD45RA+ positively selected. These receptors all come from a man aged 18 to 30 in good health. Some clones in this sample may be carry-over from other donors' samples.

This chain uses TRBV6-5 with TRBJ1-4; no firm D call. Trimming left V 5 bases short and J 7 bases short, with 17 bases between. Germline CDR1 MNHEY, CDR2 SVGAGI. CDR3 size: 15 residues. The CDR3 region has the DNA TGTGCCAGCAGTGCCTCAGCTCCGTGGGGTGAAAAACTGTTTTTT. This sequence encodes CASSASAPWGEKLFF.

V and J are TRBV19 and TRBJ1-6; D not resolved. Germline V gene lookup returns CDR1 LNHDA and CDR2 SQIVND (reference sequence). Trimming took 5 bases from V and 7 from J, leaving 15 bases between them. The CDR3 totals 15 residues. CDR3 residues: CASSSEDGINSPLHF. Written as DNA, the CDR3 is TGTGCCAGTAGTTCGGAGGACGGAATCAATTCACCCCTCCACTTT.

This clone was detected once. The CDR3 protein is CASSLYGGTKNTGELFF. The CDR3, as DNA: TGCGCCAGCAGCTTGTACGGCGGGACGAAGAACACCGGGGAGCTGTTTTTT. The chain is built from TRBV5-1 and TRBJ2-2; TRBD2 is a possible D gene (6 bases). The CDR3 contains 17 residues. The germline V and J ends were trimmed by 1 base and 1 base, with 14 bases remaining between them. Germline V gene lookup returns CDR1 SGHRS and CDR2 YFSETQ. Drawing the rest from reference TRBV5-1 and TRBJ2-2, the complete variable domain is KAGVTQTPRYLIKTRGQQVTLSCSPISGHRSVSWYQQTPGQGLQFLFEYFSETQRNKGNFPGRFSGRQFSNSRSEMNVSTLELGDSALYLCASSLYGGTKNTGELFFGEGSRLTVL.

The chain recombines TRBV19 with TRBJ1-2; D unclear. Germline V CDR1 and CDR2: LNHDA, SQIVND (reference sequence). The CDR3 totals 12 residues. V shed 4 bases and J shed 1 base, with 4 bases lying between them. The CDR3: CASSRLNYGYTF. CDR3 sequence (DNA): TGTGCCAGTAGTAGACTTAACTATGGCTACACCTTC.

With regard to this clone: Other DNA sequences within the sample encode an identical CDR3. The J gene is TRBJ2-3, the V gene TRBV29-1; 12 nucleotides align to TRBD2. The CDR3 covers 15 residues. The J segment lost 2 bases and the V segment lost 1 base, leaving 1 base of the junction unmatched. In germline, CDR1 is SQVTM, CDR2 ANQGSEA. The CDR3 nucleotides read TGCAGCGTTGAAGGGACTAGCGGGAACACAGATACGCAGTATTTT. As protein: CSVEGTSGNTDTQYF.

The rearrangement links TRBV5-1 to TRBJ2-1, with D perhaps being TRBD1 or TRBD2 (5 bases each). Germline CDR1 reads SGHRS; CDR2 reads YFSETQ. V lost 5 bases and J 0 bases, leaving 12 bases between the germline ends. CDR3 size: 15 residues. Here the CDR3 reads CASRAGASSYNEQFF. Here the CDR3 DNA reads TGCGCCAGCAGGGCCGGGGCTAGCTCCTACAATGAGCAGTTCTTC.

The chain has TRBV5-1 and TRBJ1-4; unclear D gene. V was cut by 4 bases and J by 0 bases, with 25 bases left in between. Germline CDR1 is SGHRS and CDR2 is YFSETQ. This CDR3 is built from 20 residues. The CDR3 coding sequence is TGCGCCAGCAGCCCCGACCGAGGCAGAACCAACCCTGCAACTAATGAAAAACTGTTTTTT. Translation: CASSPDRGRTNPATNEKLFF.

V and J are TRBV2 and TRBJ2-4; 8 nucleotides agree with TRBD2. The CDR3 spans 15 residues. Germline-derived CDR1 and CDR2 are SNHLY and FYNNEI. Unmatched junction bases numbered 8, after V lost 7 bases and J lost 3 bases. CDR3 nucleotide sequence: TGTGCCAGCAACCTTAGCGGGATGGTCAAAAACATTCAGTACTTC. Encoded protein: CASNLSGMVKNIQYF.

This clone was counted a single time. V usage is TRBV19 and J usage is TRBJ2-5, with TRBD2 matching over 7 bases. This CDR3 region has 17 residues. Germline lookup yields CDR1 LNHDA and CDR2 SQIVND (reference sequence). Germline trimming cut 1 base from V and 0 bases from J; bases unmatched to any gene: 8. Here the CDR3 reads CASSIVFGEGYQETQYF. The CDR3 coding sequence is TGTGCCAGTAGTATAGTCTTCGGGGAGGGTTACCAAGAGACCCAGTACTTC.

This clone was counted a single time. This sequence joins TRBV2 and TRBJ1-2; D might be TRBD1 (6 bases). V was cut by 2 bases and J by 7 bases, with 14 bases left in between. CDR1 SNHLY and CDR2 FYNNEI come from the germline V gene. This CDR3 spans 14 amino acids. The CDR3: CASSEQGVRGGYTF. Here the CDR3 DNA reads TGTGCCAGCAGTGAACAGGGAGTCAGGGGTGGCTACACCTTC.

The chain carries TRBV30 and TRBJ2-1; TRBD1 aligns across 10 bases. Germline loops: CDR1 GTSNPN, CDR2 SVGIG (reference sequence). This CDR3 has 18 residues. J gave up 4 bases and V 2 bases, and 14 bases lay outside the gene matches. The CDR3 sequence: CAWSLLRRQGARYNEQFF. In DNA, the CDR3 is TGTGCCTGGAGTTTGTTAAGGAGACAGGGGGCGCGTTACAATGAGCAGTTCTTC.

Concerning this clone: A read error may account for a junction end that differs from germline. The rearrangement joins TRBV28 to TRBJ2-1; D not certain. In germline, CDR1 is MDHEN, CDR2 SYDVKM. The CDR3 runs 12 residues. CDR3 amino acids: CASSSPNKSALF. CDR3 DNA: TGTGCCAGCAGCTCCCCGAACAAATCTGCGCTCTTC.

The table lists this clone with a count of one. The chain combines TRBV6-5 with TRBJ2-2; no firm D call. The V end lost 5 bases, the J end lost 6 bases, and 10 bases lay between the germline ends. Germline CDR1 MNHEY, CDR2 SVGAGI. The CDR3 extends over 13 amino acids. The CDR3 bases are TGTGCCAGCAGTCGTAACCGGGCCGGGGAGCTGTTTTTT. Translating it yields CASSRNRAGELFF.

This rearrangement joins TRBV7-2 to TRBJ2-3; 11 nucleotides agree with TRBD2. Germline lookup yields CDR1 SGHTA and CDR2 FQGNSA. V lost 3 bases to trimming and J lost 8 bases; unmatched junction nucleotides: 7. This CDR3 contains 15 residues. The CDR3 sequence: CASSLASGGPGTQYF. The DNA for the CDR3 is TGTGCCAGCAGCTTGGCTAGCGGGGGGCCAGGTACGCAGTATTTT.